The rows below give T cell receptor beta chains drawn from one sample of a study of lymphopenia after photon versus proton radiotherapy. Profiled with immunoSEQ multiplex PCR; TCRdb holds only in-frame clones, not every one. The data contain 67,000 or so clones, about nine tenths of them singletons. Sequenced material: peripheral blood, taken from a patient treated with proton-based radiotherapy. Receptors originate from a man at least 80 years old with esophageal cancer. CDR3s include the opening cysteine and the closing phenylalanine or tryptophan. A D gene is named only where the DNA matches it firmly. Only some rows state a clone size, as once, few, many or a class for expanded clones.

V gene,J gene,clone size,D gene,CDR3 protein
TRBV12-5,TRBJ1-2,few,TRBD1,CASGGQGRIWTF
TRBV5-8,TRBJ1-2,.,TRBD1,CASSMDRYYGYTF
TRBV18,TRBJ2-1,.,TRBD1,CASSPPTGNEQFF
TRBV19,TRBJ1-4,.,.,CASSIDLSGAYGKLFF
TRBV7-2,TRBJ2-7,.,.,CASSSSRHEQYF
TRBV14,TRBJ1-3,.,.,CASSQVDEPGNTIYF
TRBV19,TRBJ2-3,.,.,CASRMDSSTDTQYF
TRBV7-2,TRBJ2-5,.,.,CASSPRGGRWETQYF
TRBV7-2,TRBJ2-7,.,.,CASSLAGGLQYEQYF
TRBV18,TRBJ1-1,once,.,CASSPPATNTEAFF
TRBV5-1,TRBJ1-1,.,TRBD1,CASSSPGQGALTGEAFF
TRBV29-1,TRBJ2-5,.,.,CSVVAGLETQYF
TRBV30,TRBJ1-1,few,.,CACTLLSGGGEAFF
TRBV19,TRBJ1-5,.,.,CASRHRGNQPQHF
TRBV4-3,TRBJ1-4,.,.,CASSQDQDEKLFF
TRBV2,TRBJ1-5,.,TRBD1,CATPRPGQVRYQPQHF
TRBV6-6,TRBJ1-2,.,.,CASSSPTVGSHGYTF
TRBV5-8,TRBJ2-3,.,.,CASSLLAGSVPDTQYF
TRBV7-2,TRBJ2-5,.,.,CASSLVLRQETQYF
TRBV7-9,TRBJ2-7,.,.,CASSYTSLGEQYF
TRBV6-5,TRBJ2-2,.,.,CASSYETGMTGELFF
TRBV9,TRBJ2-3,.,.,CASSARQVGDTQYF
TRBV6-1,TRBJ1-2,.,.,CASTSEAAYYGYTF
TRBV9,TRBJ2-3,few,TRBD2,CASTYGLAGVTDTQYF
TRBV5-4,TRBJ2-5,.,.,CASSLALGAETQYF
TRBV9,TRBJ2-3,.,TRBD2,CASSVIGGGAGTDTQYF
TRBV30,TRBJ2-1,.,.,CAWSRSATYNEQFF
TRBV5-1,TRBJ1-3,few,.,CASSLDVGTSGNTIYF
TRBV6-5,TRBJ2-7,.,.,CASTPNGHEQYF
TRBV6-5,TRBJ2-3,.,TRBD2,CASSSTLAGGRDTQYF
TRBV2,TRBJ1-5,.,.,CASSDSGREQHF
TRBV5-6,TRBJ2-7,.,TRBD1,CASSHAGTGVYEQYF
TRBV7-9,TRBJ2-5,.,.,CASSFVYQETQYF
TRBV27,TRBJ1-1,.,.,CASSLVSGPEAFF
TRBV18,TRBJ2-7,.,.,CASSTKSGGQTHEQYF
TRBV5-4,TRBJ2-7,.,TRBD2,CASSRDAGAYEQYF
TRBV5-4,TRBJ1-6,.,.,CASSQGGPLSPLHF
TRBV4-1,TRBJ2-1,.,.,CASSQDSQSSYNEQFF
TRBV19,TRBJ2-2,.,.,CASSRVTGELFF
TRBV19,TRBJ1-5,.,.,CASLSGAISNQPQHF
TRBV6-5,TRBJ2-1,.,.,CASSYGVVSYNEQFF
TRBV2,TRBJ2-1,.,.,CASRRVLRIRAYNEQFF
TRBV5-1,TRBJ1-2,.,.,CASRGRGGDYGYTF
TRBV7-6,TRBJ2-3,.,TRBD2,CASSSSGNADTQYF
TRBV5-6,TRBJ1-3,.,.,CASSLRVSGDTIYF
TRBV20-1,TRBJ2-1,.,.,CSARAAREQFF
TRBV5-5,TRBJ1-2,once,.,CASSLDGRGAHGYTF
TRBV11-2,TRBJ1-2,.,.,CASSLRRAGYGYTF
TRBV5-1,TRBJ1-1,.,TRBD1,CASSPNRGGDTEAFF